The T cell receptor beta chain described here comes from a study of shared clonotypes between healthy human individuals. Study-level information: Samples came from a couple of female and a few male donors aged 18 to 49. Three plates each covered CD4 naive and memory; CD8 naive two, CD8 memory one. Points from the study as a whole: Between a handful of donors, naive CD4 clonotypes were shared at a level of about 5%. Rarefaction revealed incomplete sorted-subset sequencing despite large depth.

Trimming left V 2 bases short and J 2 bases short, with 6 bases between. This CDR3 has 13 amino acids. CDR1 SNHLY and CDR2 FYNNEI come from the germline V gene. Using immunoSEQ multiplex PCR, the repertoire was profiled, and TCRdb retains in-frame clones only, with some absent. This table has 2 million to 2.5 million clones, approximately 95% appearing once. This clone was recorded a few times. Its target is not known. The sample contains more than one DNA sequence encoding this CDR3. Sample: naive CD4+ T cells sorted from blood. The subset was: CD45RA+ positively selected. The sequence came from a man younger than 30 in good health. The rearrangement joins TRBV2 to TRBJ1-2; D possibly corresponds to TRBD1 (5 bases). The CDR3 spells CASSESGNYGYTF. The CDR3 DNA reads as TGTGCCAGCAGTGAATCAGGGAACTATGGCTACACCTTC.